What follows describes a single TCR beta chain. These data come from a study of blood T cell repertoires in COVID-19. Study-wide context: There were acute and convalescent COVID-19 samples, and they came from the United States, Italy and Spain.

The authors' processing: Nucleated cell counts were estimated from reference gene primer amplification. Sequencing used immunoSEQ multiplex PCR; TCRdb keeps in-frame clones, though not all of them. V and J calls and clone size are as listed in that table; D and trimming were resolved from the DNA. The sample includes approximately 100,000 clones, 69% seen only once; the top ten take approximately 5.9%. With V trimmed by 5 bases and J by 5 bases, 5 bases remained unmatched. The CDR3 length is 13 residues. Germline loops: CDR1 MDHEN, CDR2 SYDVKM. The TCR comes from a man older than 75 with acute or convalescent COVID-19. Source material: peripheral blood. V and J are TRBV28 and TRBJ1-2; 7 bases are shared with TRBD1. CDR3 coding DNA: TGTGCCAGCAGTCGACAGGGAAGTTATGGCTACACCTTC. The encoded protein is CASSRQGSYGYTF.